This TCR beta chain came from a study of CD8+ T cells in alopecia areata. The CDR3 is 11 amino acids. V lost 6 bases and J lost 7; bases outside the gene matches: 5. Per germline, CDR1 DFQATT and CDR2 SNEGSKA (reference sequence). This clone was detected only a few times. TCR sequencing used cDNA made by reverse transcription of extracted RNA. Data came from immunoSEQ multiplex PCR; TCRdb stores just in-frame clones and leaves some out. This sample has about 64,000 clones; about 44% occur once, and the top ten carry about 53%. Alopecia areata patients had lesional scalp punch biopsies and peripheral blood taken from them. PBMC-derived CD4+ and CD8+ T cells were sorted.

Source material: NKG2D-low CD8+ T cells sorted from blood. The rearrangement uses TRBV20-1 and TRBJ1-1, with 7 bases lining up with TRBD1. The sequence derives from a human donor with alopecia areata. This CDR3 is CSASYRGEAFF. The CDR3 DNA reads as TGCAGTGCGTCTTACAGGGGTGAAGCTTTCTTT.